This T cell receptor beta chain derives from a study of molecular identifiers for immune sequencing clone quantification. In this sample, this clonotype turned up a few times. One end of the junction fails to match germline, which may point to a read error. Germline V gene sequence: CDR1 SQVTM, CDR2 ANQGSEA. This CDR3 has 16 amino acids. TCRdb ran MiXCR on the PCR reads and lists one entry per CDR3 protein. The sample lists about half a million distinct CDR3 sequences, roughly 23% seen once, with around 0.84% in the top ten. The sample was naive CD8+ T cells from blood, with Jurkat cell RNA spiked in. Described subset: FACS-sorted CD8+CD4-CCR7+CD45RA+ naive T cells. V and J are TRBV29-1 and TRBJ2-1; 10 bases align to TRBD2. This TCR derives from a human donor in good health. Some libraries in this study had Jurkat cell RNA spiked in. For the CDR3, the DNA is TGCAGCGTTGAACCGGCTAGCGGGAGCTTCTACGATGAGCAGTTCTTC. Its protein product is CSVEPASGSFYDEQFF.